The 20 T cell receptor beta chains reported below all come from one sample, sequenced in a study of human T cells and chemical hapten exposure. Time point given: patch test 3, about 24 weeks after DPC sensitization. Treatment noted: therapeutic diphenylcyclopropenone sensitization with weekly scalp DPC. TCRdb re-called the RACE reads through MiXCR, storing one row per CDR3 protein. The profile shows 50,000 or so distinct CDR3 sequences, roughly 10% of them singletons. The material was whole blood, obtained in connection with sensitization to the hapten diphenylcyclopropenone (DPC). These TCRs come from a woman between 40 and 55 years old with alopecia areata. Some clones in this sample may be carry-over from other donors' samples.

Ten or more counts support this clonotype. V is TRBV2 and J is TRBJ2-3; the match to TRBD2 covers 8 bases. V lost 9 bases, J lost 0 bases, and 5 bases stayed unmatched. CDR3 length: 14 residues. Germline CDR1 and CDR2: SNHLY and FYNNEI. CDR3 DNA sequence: TGTGCCAGGCAACTAGCGGAAAGCACAGATACGCAGTATTTT. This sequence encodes CARQLAESTDTQYF.

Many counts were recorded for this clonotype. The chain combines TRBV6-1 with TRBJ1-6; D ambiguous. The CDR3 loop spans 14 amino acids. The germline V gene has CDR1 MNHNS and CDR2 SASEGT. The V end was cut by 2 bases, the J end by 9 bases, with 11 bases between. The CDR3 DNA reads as TGTGCCAGCAGTGAACGCCGAGAGAGTTCACCCCTCCACTTT. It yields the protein CASSERRESSPLHF.

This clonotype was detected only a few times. The CDR3 DNA is TGTGCCAGCACGTTACAGGGGTCGGGCGAGCAGTACTTC. Translating it yields CASTLQGSGEQYF. The gene calls are TRBV28 and TRBJ2-7; 7 positions match TRBD1. Trimming cost V 7 bases and J 6 bases; bases outside gene matches: 9. The CDR3 covers 13 residues. The germline CDR1 and CDR2 sequences are MDHEN and SYDVKM. The full variable domain, in which reference TRBV28 and TRBJ2-7 provide the parts outside the CDR3, is DVKVTQSSRYLVKRTGEKVFLECVQDMDHENMFWYRQDPGLGLRLIYFSYDVKMKEKGDIPEGYSVSREKKERFSLILESASTNQTSMYLCASTLQGSGEQYFGPGTRLTVT.

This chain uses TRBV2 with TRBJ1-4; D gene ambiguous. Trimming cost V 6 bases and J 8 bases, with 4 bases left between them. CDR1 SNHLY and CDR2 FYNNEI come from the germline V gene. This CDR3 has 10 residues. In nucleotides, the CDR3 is TGTGCCAGCAGGAACGAAAAACTGTTTTTT. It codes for CASRNEKLFF.

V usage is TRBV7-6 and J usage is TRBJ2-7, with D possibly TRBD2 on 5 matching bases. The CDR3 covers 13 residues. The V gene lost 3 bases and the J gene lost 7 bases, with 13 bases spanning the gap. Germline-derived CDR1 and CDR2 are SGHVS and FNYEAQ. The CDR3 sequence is CASSLRETREQYF. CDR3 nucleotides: TGTGCCAGCAGCTTGAGGGAGACAAGGGAGCAGTACTTC.

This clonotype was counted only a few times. The CDR3 DNA follows: TGTGCCAGCAGCTTGGAGATCGGGTCACGGGGCGCAGATACGCAGTATTTT. Its protein is CASSLEIGSRGADTQYF. This rearrangement joins TRBV5-4 to TRBJ2-3; D assignment may be TRBD1 or TRBD2 (5 bases each). Trimming pared 0 bases from V and 4 bases from J, leaving 18 bases between. Per the germline V gene, CDR1 is SGHNT and CDR2 is YYREEE (reference sequence). This CDR3 spans 17 amino acids. Variable domain in full (rest from reference TRBV5-4 and TRBJ2-3): ETGVTQSPTHLIKTRGQQVTLRCSSQSGHNTVSWYQQALGQGPQFIFQYYREEENGRGNFPPRFSGLQFPNYSSELNVNALELDDSALYLCASSLEIGSRGADTQYFGPGTRLTVL.

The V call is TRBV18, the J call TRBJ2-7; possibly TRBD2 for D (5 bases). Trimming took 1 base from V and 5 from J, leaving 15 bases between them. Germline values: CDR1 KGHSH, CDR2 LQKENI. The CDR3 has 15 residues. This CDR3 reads CASSPRDGGHDEQYF. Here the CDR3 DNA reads TGTGCCAGCTCACCACGTGACGGAGGTCACGACGAGCAGTACTTC.

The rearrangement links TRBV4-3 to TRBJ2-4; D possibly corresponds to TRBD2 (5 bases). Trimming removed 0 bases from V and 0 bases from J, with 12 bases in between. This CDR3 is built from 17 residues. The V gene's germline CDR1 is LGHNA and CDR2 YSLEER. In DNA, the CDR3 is TGCGCCAGCAGCCAAGATCGGTCGGACTTAGCCAAAAACATTCAGTACTTC. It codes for CASSQDRSDLAKNIQYF.

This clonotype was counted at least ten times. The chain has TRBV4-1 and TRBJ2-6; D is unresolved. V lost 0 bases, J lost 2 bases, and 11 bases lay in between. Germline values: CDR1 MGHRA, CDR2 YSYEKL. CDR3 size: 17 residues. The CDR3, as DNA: TGCGCCAGCAGCCAAGAAAATGGGGATCCTGGGGCCAACGTCCTGACTTTC. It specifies CASSQENGDPGANVLTF.

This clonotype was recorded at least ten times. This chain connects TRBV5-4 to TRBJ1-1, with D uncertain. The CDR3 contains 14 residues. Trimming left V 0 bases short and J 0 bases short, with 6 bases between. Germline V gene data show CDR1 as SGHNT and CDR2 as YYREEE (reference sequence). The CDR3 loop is CASSLGGLNTEAFF. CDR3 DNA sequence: TGTGCCAGCAGCTTGGGCGGACTGAACACTGAAGCTTTCTTT.

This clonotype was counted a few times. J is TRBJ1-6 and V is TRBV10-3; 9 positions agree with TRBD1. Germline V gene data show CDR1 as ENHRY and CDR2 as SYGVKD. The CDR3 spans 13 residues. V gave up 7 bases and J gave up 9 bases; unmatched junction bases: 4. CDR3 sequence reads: CAITGTGSSPLHF. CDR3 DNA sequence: TGTGCCATCACCGGGACAGGGAGTTCACCCCTCCACTTT.

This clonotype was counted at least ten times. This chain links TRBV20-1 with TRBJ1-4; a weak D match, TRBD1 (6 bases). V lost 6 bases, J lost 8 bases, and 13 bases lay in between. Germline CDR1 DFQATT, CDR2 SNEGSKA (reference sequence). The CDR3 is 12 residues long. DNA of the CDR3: TGCAGTGCAGTACAGGGAATCGAAAAACTGTTTTTT. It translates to CSAVQGIEKLFF.

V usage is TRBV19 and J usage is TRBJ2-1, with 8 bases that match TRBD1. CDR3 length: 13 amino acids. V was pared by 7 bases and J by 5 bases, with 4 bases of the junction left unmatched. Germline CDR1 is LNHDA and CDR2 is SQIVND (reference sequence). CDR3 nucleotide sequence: TGTGCCAGTAACAGGGGGGTCGACAATGAGCAGTTCTTC. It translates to CASNRGVDNEQFF.

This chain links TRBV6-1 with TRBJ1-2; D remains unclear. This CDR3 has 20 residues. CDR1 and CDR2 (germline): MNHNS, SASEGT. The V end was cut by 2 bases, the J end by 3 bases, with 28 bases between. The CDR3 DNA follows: TGTGCCAGCAGTGAACCGGGAGGTCCTGGTCCAAGGAACGAATACTATGGCTACACCTTC. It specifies CASSEPGGPGPRNEYYGYTF.

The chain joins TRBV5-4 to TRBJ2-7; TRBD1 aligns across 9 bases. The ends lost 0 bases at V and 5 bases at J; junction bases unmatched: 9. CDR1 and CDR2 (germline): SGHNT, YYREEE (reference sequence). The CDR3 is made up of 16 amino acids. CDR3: CASSLGPGQGRNEQYF. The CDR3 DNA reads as TGTGCCAGCAGCTTGGGCCCGGGACAGGGAAGGAACGAGCAGTACTTC.

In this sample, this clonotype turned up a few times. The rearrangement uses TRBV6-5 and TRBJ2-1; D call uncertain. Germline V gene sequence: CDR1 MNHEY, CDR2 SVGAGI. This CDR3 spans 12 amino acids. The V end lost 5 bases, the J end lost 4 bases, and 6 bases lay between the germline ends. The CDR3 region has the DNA TGTGCCAGCAGTGAACGGTACAATGAGCAGTTCTTC. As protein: CASSERYNEQFF.

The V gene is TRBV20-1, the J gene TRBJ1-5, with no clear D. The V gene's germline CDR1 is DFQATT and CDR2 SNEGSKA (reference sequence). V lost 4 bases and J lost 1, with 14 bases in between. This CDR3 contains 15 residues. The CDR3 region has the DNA TGCAGTGCTAATAACCCTTTGGAGAGCAATCAGCCCCAGCATTTT. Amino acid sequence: CSANNPLESNQPQHF.

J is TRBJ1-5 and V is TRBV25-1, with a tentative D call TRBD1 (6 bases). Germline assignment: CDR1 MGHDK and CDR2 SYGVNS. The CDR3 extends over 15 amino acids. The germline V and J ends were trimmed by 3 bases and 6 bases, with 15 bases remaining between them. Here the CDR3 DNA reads TGTGCCAGCAGTGATGACAGGTTTGGGAGTCAGCCCCAGCATTTT. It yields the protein CASSDDRFGSQPQHF.

CDR3 sequence: CASSLGGFQETQYF. The CDR3 region has the DNA TGCGCCAGCAGCTTGGGGGGATTCCAAGAGACCCAGTACTTC. The rearrangement links TRBV5-1 to TRBJ2-5; D unclear. The V end lost 0 bases, the J end lost 1 base, and 7 bases lay between the germline ends. The CDR3 spans 14 residues. Per germline, CDR1 SGHRS and CDR2 YFSETQ. The full variable domain, completed using reference TRBV5-1 and TRBJ2-5, is KAGVTQTPRYLIKTRGQQVTLSCSPISGHRSVSWYQQTPGQGLQFLFEYFSETQRNKGNFPGRFSGRQFSNSRSEMNVSTLELGDSALYLCASSLGGFQETQYFGPGTRLLVL.

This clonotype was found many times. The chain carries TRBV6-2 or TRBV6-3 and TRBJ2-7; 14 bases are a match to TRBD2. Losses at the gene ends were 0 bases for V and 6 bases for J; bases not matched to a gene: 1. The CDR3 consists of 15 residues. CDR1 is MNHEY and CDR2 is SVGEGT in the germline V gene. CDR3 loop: CASSYSTSGGAEQYF. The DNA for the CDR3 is TGTGCCAGCAGTTACTCGACTAGCGGGGGGGCCGAGCAGTACTTC.